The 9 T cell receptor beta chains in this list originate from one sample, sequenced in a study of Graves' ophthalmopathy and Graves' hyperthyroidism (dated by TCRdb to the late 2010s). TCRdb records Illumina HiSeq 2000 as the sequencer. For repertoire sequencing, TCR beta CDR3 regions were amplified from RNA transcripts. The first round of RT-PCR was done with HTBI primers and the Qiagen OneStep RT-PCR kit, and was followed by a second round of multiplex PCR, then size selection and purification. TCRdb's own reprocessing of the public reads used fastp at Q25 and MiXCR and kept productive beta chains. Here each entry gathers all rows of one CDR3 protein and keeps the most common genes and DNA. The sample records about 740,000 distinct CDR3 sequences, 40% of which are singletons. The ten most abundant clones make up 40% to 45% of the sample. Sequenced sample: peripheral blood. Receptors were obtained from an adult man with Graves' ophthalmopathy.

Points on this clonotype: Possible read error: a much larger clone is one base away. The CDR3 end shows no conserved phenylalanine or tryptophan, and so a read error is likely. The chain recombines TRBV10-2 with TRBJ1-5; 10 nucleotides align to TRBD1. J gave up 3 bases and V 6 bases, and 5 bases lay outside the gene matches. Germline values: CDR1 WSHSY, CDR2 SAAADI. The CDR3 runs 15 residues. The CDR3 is CASRRDRGINQPQHL. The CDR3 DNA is TGCGCCAGCAGACGGGACAGGGGAATCAATCAGCCCCAGCATCTT.

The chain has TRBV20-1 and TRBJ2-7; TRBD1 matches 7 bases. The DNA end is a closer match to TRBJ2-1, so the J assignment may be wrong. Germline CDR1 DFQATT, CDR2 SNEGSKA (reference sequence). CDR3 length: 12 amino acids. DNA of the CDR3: TGCAGTGCTTCGACAGGGTCCTACGGACAGTTCTTC. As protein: CSASTGSYGQFF.

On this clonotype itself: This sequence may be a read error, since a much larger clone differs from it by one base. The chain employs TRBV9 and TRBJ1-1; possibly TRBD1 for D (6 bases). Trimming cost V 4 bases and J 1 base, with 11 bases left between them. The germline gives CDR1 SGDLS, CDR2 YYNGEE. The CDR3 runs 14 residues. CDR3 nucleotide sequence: TGTGCCAGCAGCCAAGAACAGGGGAACACTGAAGCTTTCTTT. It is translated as CASSQEQGNTEAFF.

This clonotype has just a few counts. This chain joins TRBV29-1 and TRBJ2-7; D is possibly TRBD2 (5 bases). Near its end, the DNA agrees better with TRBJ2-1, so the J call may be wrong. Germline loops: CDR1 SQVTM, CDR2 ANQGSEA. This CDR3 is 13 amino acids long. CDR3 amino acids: CSVGRTSVGEQFF. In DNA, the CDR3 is TGCAGCGTTGGGCGGACTTCGGTGGGTGAGCAGTTCTTC.

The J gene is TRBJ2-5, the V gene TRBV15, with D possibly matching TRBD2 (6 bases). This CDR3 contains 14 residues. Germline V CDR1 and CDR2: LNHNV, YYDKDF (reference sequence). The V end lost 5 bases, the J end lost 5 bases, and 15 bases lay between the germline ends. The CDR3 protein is CATSFYRERETQYF. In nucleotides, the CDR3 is TGTGCCACCAGCTTCTACCGGGAGCGGGAGACCCAGTACTTC.

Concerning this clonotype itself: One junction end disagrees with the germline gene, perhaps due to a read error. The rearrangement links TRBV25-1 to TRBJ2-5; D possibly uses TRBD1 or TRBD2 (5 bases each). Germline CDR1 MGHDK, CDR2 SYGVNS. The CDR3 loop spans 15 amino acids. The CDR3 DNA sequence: TGTGCCAGCAGTGATAGTGCCGGGACCTCAGAGGCCCAGTACTTC. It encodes CASSDSAGTSEAQYF.

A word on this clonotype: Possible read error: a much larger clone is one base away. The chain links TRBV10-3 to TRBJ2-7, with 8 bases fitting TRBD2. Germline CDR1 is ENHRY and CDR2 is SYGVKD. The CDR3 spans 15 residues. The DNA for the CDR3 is TGTGCCACCAGTGAAGGTAGCGGGAATGCCTACGAGCAGTACTTC. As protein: CATSEGSGNAYEQYF.

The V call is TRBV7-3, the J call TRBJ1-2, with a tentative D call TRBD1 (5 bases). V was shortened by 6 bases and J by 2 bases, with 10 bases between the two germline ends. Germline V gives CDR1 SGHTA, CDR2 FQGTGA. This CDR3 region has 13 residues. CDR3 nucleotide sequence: TGTGCCAGCAGAGGGAACAGGAACTATGGCTACACCTTC. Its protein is CASRGNRNYGYTF. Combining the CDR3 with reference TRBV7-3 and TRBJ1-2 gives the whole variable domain GAGVSQTPSNKVTEKGKYVELRCDPISGHTALYWYRQSLGQGPEFLIYFQGTGAADDSGLPNDRFFAVRPEGSVSTLKIQRTERGDSAVYLCASRGNRNYGYTFGSGTRLTVV.

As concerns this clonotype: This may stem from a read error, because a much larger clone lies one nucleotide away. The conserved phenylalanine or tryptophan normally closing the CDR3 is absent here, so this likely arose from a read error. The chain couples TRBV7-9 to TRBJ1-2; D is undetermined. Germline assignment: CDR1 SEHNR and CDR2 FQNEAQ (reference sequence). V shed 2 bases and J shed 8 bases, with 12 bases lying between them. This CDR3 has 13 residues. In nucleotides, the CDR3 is TGTGCCAGCAGCTTACAGGACCTACGGGGCTACACCTCC. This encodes CASSLQDLRGYTS.